Shown below are 9 T cell receptor beta chains from a single sample sequenced in a study of T cells in Graves' hyperthyroidism and ophthalmopathy. Authors of the study amplified TCR beta CDR3 regions from RNA transcripts. First-round RT-PCR of the TCR CDR3 relied on the HTBI primer set. TCRdb redid the calling of the multiplex PCR reads with MiXCR, one entry per CDR3 protein. The data show 300,000 to 350,000 distinct CDR3 sequences, around 16% seen once. Material: blood. These receptors all stem from a man aged 25 to 40 with Graves' hyperthyroidism.

This clonotype was observed at least ten times. The CDR3 sequence is CASSPWTGSTDTQYF. Here the CDR3 DNA reads TGCGCCAGCAGCCCCTGGACAGGTAGCACAGATACGCAGTATTTT. V is TRBV5-1 and J is TRBJ2-3; 7 bases are a match to TRBD1. The trim removed 4 bases at V and 0 bases at J, leaving 5 bases unmatched. The CDR3 contains 15 residues. Germline assignment: CDR1 SGHRS and CDR2 YFSETQ.

This clonotype was recorded a few times. This sequence joins TRBV7-9 and TRBJ2-5, with 14 bases aligning to TRBD2. Germline V gives CDR1 SEHNR, CDR2 FQNEAQ (reference sequence). Trimming cost V 4 bases and J 1 base; bases outside gene matches: 5. This CDR3 region has 17 residues. The CDR3: CASSYGLAGGIQETQYF. In DNA, the CDR3 is TGTGCCAGCAGCTATGGACTAGCGGGGGGTATCCAAGAGACCCAGTACTTC.

As regards this clonotype: A much more abundant neighbour one base away suggests this may be a read error. The V and J genes are TRBV11-2 and TRBJ2-3; unclear D gene. CDR3 length: 12 residues. The germline V gene encodes CDR1 SGHAT and CDR2 FQNNGV. The DNA of the CDR3 is TGTGCCAGCAGCTTGATGCAAGATACGCGGTATTTT. This encodes CASSLMQDTRYF.

The rearrangement joins TRBV7-9 to TRBJ1-2; D call uncertain. Trimming removed 5 bases from V and 6 bases from J, with 7 bases in between. This CDR3 comprises 11 residues. Per germline, CDR1 SEHNR and CDR2 FQNEAQ (reference sequence). CDR3 sequence (DNA): TGTGCCAGCAGCCCCCTAGATGGCTACACCTTC. Translation: CASSPLDGYTF.

This clonotype was counted a single time. A single base separates this from a much larger clone, so it may be a read error. The rearrangement uses TRBV5-1 and TRBJ2-3, with 7 bases that match TRBD2. Per the germline V gene, CDR1 is SGHRS and CDR2 is YFSETQ. The CDR3 contains 17 residues. The CDR3 here is CASSLERLADQTDRQYF. In nucleotides, the CDR3 is TGCGCCAGCAGCTTGGAGCGTCTAGCGGACCAAACAGATAGGCAGTATTTT.

This clonotype was observed a single time. Sequence at one end of the junction differs from germline and may be a read error. This chain joins TRBV19 and TRBJ2-1, with 10 bases lining up with TRBD1. The V gene's germline CDR1 is LNHDA and CDR2 SQIVND (reference sequence). The CDR3 sequence is 14 residues long. The CDR3 reads CAGRDRGRADEQFF. For the CDR3, the DNA is TGTGCCGGTAGAGACAGGGGGCGAGCCGATGAGCAGTTCTTC.

The rearrangement links TRBV5-1 to TRBJ2-7; D uncertain. This CDR3 is 13 amino acids long. The germline V gene encodes CDR1 SGHRS and CDR2 YFSETQ. V was trimmed by 1 base and J by 6 bases, leaving 11 bases between them. CDR3 loop: CASSLHPEREQYF. The CDR3 nucleotides read TGCGCCAGCAGCTTGCACCCCGAGCGCGAGCAGTACTTC. Complete variable domain (other parts from reference TRBV5-1 and TRBJ2-7): KAGVTQTPRYLIKTRGQQVTLSCSPISGHRSVSWYQQTPGQGLQFLFEYFSETQRNKGNFPGRFSGRQFSNSRSEMNVSTLELGDSALYLCASSLHPEREQYFGPGTRLTVT.

The genes are TRBV5-1 and TRBJ2-2; no reliable D call. Germline lookup yields CDR1 SGHRS and CDR2 YFSETQ. The CDR3 is made up of 19 amino acids. The V gene lost 0 bases and the J gene lost 1 base, with 19 bases spanning the gap. The CDR3 here is CASSLDLDRDPLNTGELFF. DNA of the CDR3: TGCGCCAGCAGCTTGGATCTGGATAGAGACCCCTTGAACACCGGGGAGCTGTTTTTT.

The table lists this clonotype with many counts. CDR3 bases: TGTGCCAGCAGCTTACTGACAGGGGTTGGCTACACCTTC. It is translated as CASSLLTGVGYTF. The J gene is TRBJ1-2, the V gene TRBV7-9; 8 bases map to TRBD1. The CDR3 has 13 residues. Germline CDR1 reads SEHNR; CDR2 reads FQNEAQ (reference sequence). J gave up 7 bases and V 2 bases, and 3 bases lay outside the gene matches. Drawing the rest from reference TRBV7-9 and TRBJ1-2, the complete variable domain is DTGVSQNPRHKITKRGQNVTFRCDPISEHNRLYWYRQTLGQGPEFLTYFQNEAQLEKSRLLSDRFSAERPKGSFSTLEIQRTEQGDSAMYLCASSLLTGVGYTFGSGTRLTVV.